The 21 T cell receptor beta chains presented below share a single source sample, sequenced in a study of blood T cells in healthy people across ages. Next came a second PCR, run for roughly 6 to 11 cycles, which used a sample-barcoded 5' primer along with a J-beta primer mix. TCRdb processed the 5' RACE reads anew with MiXCR; each CDR3 protein has one entry. The sample records over 500,000 distinct CDR3 sequences, approximately 52% being singletons. The sequenced sample consisted of blood. The receptors stem from a woman aged 80 or over in good health.

This sequence joins TRBV29-1 and TRBJ2-3; 12 nucleotides line up with TRBD2. Germline-derived CDR1 and CDR2 are SQVTM and ANQGSEA. The CDR3 is made up of 15 amino acids. The junction had 8 bases not matched to a gene; V was cut back by 4 bases and J by 6 bases. In DNA, the CDR3 is TGCAGCGTTGGTGTCCTAGCGGGAGGGGACGATACGCAGTATTTT. Translation: CSVGVLAGGDDTQYF.

This clonotype was recorded many times. This chain links TRBV9 with TRBJ2-1, with 10 bases identical to TRBD2. This CDR3 comprises 15 residues. Per the germline V gene, CDR1 is SGDLS and CDR2 is YYNGEE. V was pared by 0 bases and J by 9 bases, with 6 bases of the junction left unmatched. The CDR3 DNA follows: TGTGCCAGCAGCGTAGGGGTAGCGGGGGGTGGTGAGCAGTTCTTC. It is translated as CASSVGVAGGGEQFF.

In this sample, this clonotype turned up a few times. The chain recombines TRBV2 with TRBJ2-5; D gene unclear. The V gene lost 5 bases and the J gene lost 5 bases, with 15 bases spanning the gap. CDR1 SNHLY and CDR2 FYNNEI come from the germline V gene. CDR3 length equals 14 residues. The CDR3 nucleotides are TGTGCCAGCAGTACTTGGGGATCCGGGGAGACCCAGTACTTC. Amino acid sequence: CASSTWGSGETQYF.

V is TRBV3-1 and J is TRBJ2-3; D is uncertain. Per germline, CDR1 LGHDT and CDR2 YNNKEL (reference sequence). The V gene lost 1 base and the J gene lost 1 base, with 6 bases spanning the gap. CDR3 length: 14 amino acids. CDR3 protein: CASSQAHRTDTQYF. CDR3 nucleotide sequence: TGTGCCAGCAGCCAAGCTCATCGCACAGATACGCAGTATTTT.

Regarding this clonotype: Since a much larger clone is just one base distant, this may be a read error. The rearrangement links TRBV28 to TRBJ2-4, with D possibly being TRBD2 (5 bases). With the DNA end fitting TRBJ2-7 better, the J assignment may be wrong. The CDR3 totals 16 residues. The germline V gene has CDR1 MDHEN and CDR2 SYDVKM. The CDR3 protein is CASSLRGTRRGDEQYF. The CDR3, as DNA: TGTGCCAGCAGTTTACGGGGTACGCGTCGCGGCGACGAGCAGTACTTC.

The chain carries TRBV3-1 and TRBJ2-5, with a weak D call TRBD1 (5 bases). Trimming shortened V by 4 bases and J by 11 bases, and 20 bases separated the two germline ends. The CDR3 sequence is 14 residues long. Germline CDR1 and CDR2: LGHDT and YNNKEL (reference sequence). The CDR3 DNA reads TGTGCCAGCAGCCCCCCCGGACACGAGTACCAGCAGTACTTC. Its translation: CASSPPGHEYQQYF.

At least ten counts were recorded for this clonotype. The V and J genes are TRBV20-1 and TRBJ1-6; D is unresolved. This CDR3 spans 14 amino acids. CDR1 DFQATT and CDR2 SNEGSKA come from the germline V gene (reference sequence). With 1 base removed from V and 1 base from J, the gap between germline ends came to 5 bases. This CDR3 reads CSARVESYNSPLHF. In DNA, the CDR3 is TGCAGTGCTAGAGTGGAGTCCTATAATTCACCCCTCCACTTT.

This clonotype was counted ten times or more. V usage is TRBV6-1 and J usage is TRBJ2-1; no clear D. This CDR3 spans 11 amino acids. V lost 3 bases and J 8 bases, leaving 5 bases between the germline ends. Germline CDR1 and CDR2: MNHNS and SASEGT. The CDR3 nucleotides are TGTGCCAGCAGTGACTTCTATGAGCAGTTCTTC. It translates to CASSDFYEQFF.

This clonotype was picked up many times. V is TRBV2 and J is TRBJ2-5; 10 bases map to TRBD2. The CDR3 covers 15 residues. With V trimmed by 7 bases and J by 1 base, 6 bases remained unmatched. Germline CDR1 is SNHLY and CDR2 is FYNNEI. For the CDR3, the DNA is TGTGCCAGCATCCGAGGACTAGCGGCCCAAGAGACCCAGTACTTC. Its translation is CASIRGLAAQETQYF.

V and J are TRBV20-1 and TRBJ2-6; TRBD1 matches at 7 bases. This CDR3 spans 14 amino acids. Germline CDR1 DFQATT, CDR2 SNEGSKA (reference sequence). With V trimmed by 6 bases and J by 4 bases, 6 bases remained unmatched. CDR3 DNA sequence: TGCAGTGCGATCGACAGGGTCGGGGCCAACGTCCTGACTTTC. This codes for CSAIDRVGANVLTF.

V gene TRBV6-2 or TRBV6-3 combines with J gene TRBJ2-3; 12 bases map to TRBD2. V was clipped by 6 bases and J by 0 bases; unmatched bases: 10. Germline CDR1 reads MNHEY; CDR2 reads SVGEGT. There are 18 residues in the CDR3. Written as DNA, the CDR3 is TGTGCCAGCAGCCGCCGACTAGCGGGGGAGCCTAGCACAGATACGCAGTATTTT. This gives the protein CASSRRLAGEPSTDTQYF.

This clonotype was seen many times. The CDR3 here is CASSLGQPSRYEQYF. CDR3 sequence (DNA): TGTGCCAGCAGCTTGGGACAGCCGTCGCGGTACGAGCAGTACTTC. The chain has TRBV27 and TRBJ2-7; 7 positions match TRBD1. CDR3 length: 15 residues. CDR1 and CDR2 from the germline V gene are MNHEY and SMNVEV (reference sequence). V was clipped by 6 bases and J by 4 bases; unmatched bases: 12.

This clonotype was seen at least ten times. The rearrangement joins TRBV3-1 to TRBJ2-5; D remains unclear. Trimming cost V 4 bases and J 0 bases, with 3 bases left between them. Germline loops: CDR1 LGHDT, CDR2 YNNKEL (reference sequence). The CDR3 spans 12 residues. CDR3 protein: CASSRNQETQYF. CDR3 nucleotide sequence: TGTGCCAGCAGCCGAAACCAAGAGACCCAGTACTTC.

This clonotype was seen a few times. The chain is built from TRBV20-1 and TRBJ2-3; 14 bases agree with TRBD2. Germline assignment: CDR1 DFQATT and CDR2 SNEGSKA (reference sequence). There are 15 residues in the CDR3. V trimming: 5 bases; J trimming: 3 bases; junction bases outside the gene matches: 4. The CDR3 region is CSAAGLAGGTDTQYF. In DNA form, the CDR3 reads TGCAGTGCTGCTGGACTAGCGGGGGGTACAGATACGCAGTATTTT.

The chain links TRBV4-2 to TRBJ1-2; D uncertain. The germline V gene has CDR1 LGHNA and CDR2 YNFKEQ. V lost 0 bases, J lost 0 bases, and 8 bases lay in between. The CDR3 has 15 amino acids. The CDR3 here is CASSQEGAANYGYTF. The CDR3 coding sequence is TGTGCCAGCAGCCAAGAGGGAGCGGCTAACTATGGCTACACCTTC.

This sequence joins TRBV4-1 and TRBJ2-2; D is perhaps TRBD1 (6 bases). Per germline, CDR1 MGHRA and CDR2 YSYEKL. V was trimmed by 3 bases and J by 7 bases, leaving 12 bases between them. CDR3 length equals 14 residues. This CDR3 reads CASSQRQVIGELFF. CDR3 nucleotide sequence: TGCGCCAGCAGCCAGCGACAGGTCATCGGGGAGCTGTTTTTT.

About this clonotype: Possible read error: a much larger clone is one base away. CDR3 sequence reads: CASSVTKMNIQYF. The DNA for the CDR3 is TGTGCCAGCAGTGTAACCAAGATGAACATTCAGTACTTC. The rearrangement uses TRBV6-5 and TRBJ2-4; D is uncertain. CDR1 is MNHEY and CDR2 is SVGAGI in the germline V gene. V lost 5 bases to trimming and J lost 7 bases, with 12 bases between them. CDR3 length: 13 amino acids.

This clonotype was seen many times. The genes are TRBV29-1 and TRBJ2-5; tentatively, D is TRBD2 (5 bases). CDR1 is SQVTM, CDR2 ANQGSEA, per germline. The V end lost 0 bases, the J end lost 4 bases, and 9 bases lay between the germline ends. This CDR3 contains 13 residues. The CDR3 nucleotides read TGCAGCGTTGAAGAGCGCGGGTTAGAGACCCAGTACTTC. Translation gives CSVEERGLETQYF.

This clonotype was detected a few times. The V and J genes are TRBV7-9 and TRBJ1-6; D is ambiguous. The length of the CDR3 is 13 residues. The germline V gene encodes CDR1 SEHNR and CDR2 FQNEAQ (reference sequence). The ends were cut back, 5 bases at V and 5 bases at J, with 7 bases in the middle. The CDR3 nucleotides read TGTGCCAGCAGCCTCGATAATAATTCACCCCTCCACTTT. Translated: CASSLDNNSPLHF.

This clonotype has just a few counts. The V and J genes are TRBV29-1 and TRBJ2-2, with TRBD2 matching over 9 bases. CDR1 and CDR2 from the germline V gene are SQVTM and ANQGSEA. This CDR3 is 15 amino acids long. V lost 6 bases, J lost 4 bases, and 9 bases stayed unmatched. The CDR3 region has the DNA TGCAGCGTAATTCCCCCGACTAGCGGCACCGGGGAGCTGTTTTTT. It specifies CSVIPPTSGTGELFF.

The gene calls are TRBV5-1 and TRBJ2-5; 11 bases are shared with TRBD2. The CDR3 has 17 amino acids. V gave up 4 bases and J gave up 1 base; unmatched junction bases: 9. Per the germline V gene, CDR1 is SGHRS and CDR2 is YFSETQ. CDR3 amino acids: CASSPGGTSGLQETQYF. CDR3 nucleotides: TGCGCCAGCAGCCCTGGAGGGACTAGCGGACTCCAAGAGACCCAGTACTTC.